This T cell receptor beta chain originates from a study of T cell changes during pregnancy in multiple sclerosis. Data came from immunoSEQ multiplex PCR; TCRdb stores just in-frame clones and leaves some out. The repertoire holds about 45,000 clones, with just over 90% as singletons. The TCR sequence derives from a female donor with multiple sclerosis, enrolled in a pregnancy study. Sequencing was carried out using PBMCs (not recorded whether the cells were cultured).

CDR3 in amino acids: CASSPGAGVGETQYF. CDR3 sequence (DNA): TGTGCCAGCAGCCCGGGGGCAGGGGTAGGGGAGACCCAGTACTTC. This chain connects TRBV5-8 to TRBJ2-5, with D tentatively TRBD1 or TRBD2 (6 bases each). Looked up from germline, CDR1 is SGHTS and CDR2 is YDEGEE. The germline V and J ends were trimmed by 4 bases and 5 bases, with 18 bases remaining between them. This CDR3 spans 15 amino acids.